These 3 T cell receptor beta chains originate from one sample sequenced in a study of beta chain features in type 1 diabetes. Sequencing targeted expressed TCRB transcripts, as all isolated RNA had been reverse transcribed. TCRdb keeps only in-frame clones here, not all; method: immunoSEQ multiplex PCR. The sample shows approximately 380,000 clones, around 16% of them seen only once. Sequenced material: naive CD4+ T cells from blood. Source of these receptors: a woman in her late teens or twenties in good health.

This clone was observed a handful of times. V and J are TRBV19 and TRBJ2-7; possible D gene TRBD1, 5 bases. Germline-derived CDR1 and CDR2 are LNHDA and SQIVND (reference sequence). V was trimmed by 0 bases and J by 1 base, leaving 10 bases between them. The CDR3 length is 15 residues. CDR3 loop: CASSIDLRQSYEQYF. The CDR3 DNA reads TGTGCCAGTAGTATAGATCTTCGACAGTCCTACGAGCAGTACTTC. Filled out from reference TRBV19 and TRBJ2-7, the complete variable domain reads DGGITQSPKYLFRKEGQNVTLSCEQNLNHDAMYWYRQDPGQGLRLIYYSQIVNDFQKGDIAEGYSVSREKKESFPLTVTSAQKNPTAFYLCASSIDLRQSYEQYFGPGTRLTVT.

This clone has only a few counts. The chain uses TRBV30 and TRBJ1-5, with 7 bases identical to TRBD1. The CDR3 totals 15 residues. V shed 3 bases and J 4 bases; nucleotides not matched to a gene: 9. Germline CDR1 is GTSNPN and CDR2 is SVGIG (reference sequence). CDR3 in amino acids: CAWSHHRGRNQPQHF. The CDR3 nucleotides read TGTGCCTGGAGCCACCACAGGGGTCGGAATCAGCCCCAGCATTTT. The complete variable domain, with remaining parts taken from reference TRBV30 and TRBJ1-5, reads SQTIHQWPATLVQPVGSPLSLECTVEGTSNPNLYWYRQAAGRGLQLLFYSVGIGQISSEVPQNLSASRPQDRQFILSSKKLLLSDSGFYLCAWSHHRGRNQPQHFGDGTRLSIL.

This clone showed up just a few times. The chain has TRBV7-2 and TRBJ2-3, with unresolved D. V was clipped by 2 bases and J by 6 bases, with 6 bases between them. The germline V gene has CDR1 SGHTA and CDR2 FQGNSA. The CDR3 sequence is 12 residues long. The chain's CDR3 is CASSLQRDTQYF. In DNA, the CDR3 is TGTGCCAGCAGCTTACAGAGGGATACGCAGTATTTT.